This T cell receptor (beta chain) stems from a study of T cell responses to AZD1222 COVID-19 vaccine. Overall study findings and caveats: Seropositive at baseline were only six or seven AZD1222 recipients. Spike-specific TCRs gained breadth and depth after people received two AZD1222 doses. Clonal diversity was possibly underestimated; the donors were predominantly white British and more often female.

This CDR3 region has 13 residues. V lost 3 bases and J 0 bases, leaving 6 bases between the germline ends. Germline V lookup: CDR1 LNHDA, CDR2 SQIVND (reference sequence). The table lists this clone with a count of one. What it recognizes is unknown. Here immunoSEQ multiplex PCR was the method, and the copy in TCRdb shows in-frame clones only, minus some. The profile shows 65,000 to 100,000 clones, around nine tenths of them singletons. The sample was peripheral blood, taken 28 days after the second AZD1222 dose. This receptor was identified in an adult who received the AZD1222 COVID-19 vaccine. The rearrangement uses TRBV19 and TRBJ2-7; D gene unclear. The DNA for the CDR3 is TGTGCCAGTAGTATCGCGGACTCCTACGAGCAGTACTTC. It encodes CASSIADSYEQYF.